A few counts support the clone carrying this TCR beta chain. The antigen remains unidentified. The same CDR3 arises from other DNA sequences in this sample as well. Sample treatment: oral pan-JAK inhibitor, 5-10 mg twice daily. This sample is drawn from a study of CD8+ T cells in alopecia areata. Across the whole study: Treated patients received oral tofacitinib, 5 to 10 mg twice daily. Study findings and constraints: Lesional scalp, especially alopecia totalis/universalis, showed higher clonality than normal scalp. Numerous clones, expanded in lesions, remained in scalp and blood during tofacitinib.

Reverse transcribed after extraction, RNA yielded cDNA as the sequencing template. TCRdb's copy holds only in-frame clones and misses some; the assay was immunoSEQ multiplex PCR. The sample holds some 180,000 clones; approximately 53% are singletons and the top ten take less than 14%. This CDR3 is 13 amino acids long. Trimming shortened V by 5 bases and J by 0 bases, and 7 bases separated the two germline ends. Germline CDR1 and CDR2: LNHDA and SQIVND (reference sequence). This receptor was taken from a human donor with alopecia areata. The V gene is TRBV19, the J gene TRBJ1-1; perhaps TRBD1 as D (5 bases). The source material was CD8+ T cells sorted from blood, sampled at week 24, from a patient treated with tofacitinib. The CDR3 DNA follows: TGTGCCAGTAGTCGAGGGGTGAACACTGAAGCTTTCTTT. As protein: CASSRGVNTEAFF.